This T cell receptor (beta chain) was captured in a study of cytomegalovirus exposure and HLA in healthy donors. Study observations and caveats: Some TCR beta chains (about 170 of them) were listed as cytomegalovirus-associated. A later analysis linked a missense variant in DCLRE1C to the trimming of TCR beta V and J genes.

Healthy bone marrow donors made up the donors. The germline V gene encodes CDR1 LNHDA and CDR2 SQIVND (reference sequence). Trimming pared 3 bases from V and 5 bases from J, leaving 10 bases between. CDR3 length: 13 amino acids. 13 Jbeta primers and 60 Vbeta primers were used for the PCR. Some clones are missing from TCRdb's copy, which holds only in-frame ones; the method was immunoSEQ multiplex PCR. The table includes around 100,000 clones, roughly 75% detected once. This clone showed up just once. Its antigen is unidentified. The clonotype originates from a man between 25 and 39 years old in good health and CMV-seronegative. The chain carries TRBV19 and TRBJ1-2; D unresolved. The sequencing input was PBMCs. Here the CDR3 DNA reads TGTGCCAGTAGTATCTCGTCAGGATATGGCTACACCTTC. Its translation: CASSISSGYGYTF.